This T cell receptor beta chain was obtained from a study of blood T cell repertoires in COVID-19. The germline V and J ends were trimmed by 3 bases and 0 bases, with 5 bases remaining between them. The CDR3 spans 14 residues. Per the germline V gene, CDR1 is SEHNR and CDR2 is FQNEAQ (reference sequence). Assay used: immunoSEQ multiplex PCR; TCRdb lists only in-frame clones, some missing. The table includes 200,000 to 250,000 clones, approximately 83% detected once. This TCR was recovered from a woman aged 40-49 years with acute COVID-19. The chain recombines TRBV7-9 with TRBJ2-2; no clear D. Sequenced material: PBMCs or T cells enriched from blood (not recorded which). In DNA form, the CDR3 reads TGTGCCAGCAGCTTCAACACGAACACCGGGGAGCTGTTTTTT. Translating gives CASSFNTNTGELFF. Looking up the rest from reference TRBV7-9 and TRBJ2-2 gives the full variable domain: DTGVSQNPRHKITKRGQNVTFRCDPISEHNRLYWYRQTLGQGPEFLTYFQNEAQLEKSRLLSDRFSAERPKGSFSTLEIQRTEQGDSAMYLCASSFNTNTGELFFGEGSRLTVL.